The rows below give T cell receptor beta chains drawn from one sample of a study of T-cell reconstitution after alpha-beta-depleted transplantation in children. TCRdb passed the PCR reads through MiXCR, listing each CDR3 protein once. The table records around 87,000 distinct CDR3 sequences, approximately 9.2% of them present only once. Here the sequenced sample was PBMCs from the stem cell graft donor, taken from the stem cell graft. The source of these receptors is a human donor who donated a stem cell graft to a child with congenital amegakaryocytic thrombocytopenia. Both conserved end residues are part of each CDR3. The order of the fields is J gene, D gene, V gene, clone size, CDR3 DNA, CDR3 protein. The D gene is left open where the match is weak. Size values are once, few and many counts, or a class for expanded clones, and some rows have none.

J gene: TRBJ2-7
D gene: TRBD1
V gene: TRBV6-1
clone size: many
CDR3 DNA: TGTGCCAGCAGCTCGCTGGGTGGCAGGGGGTTGAACGAGCAGTACTTC
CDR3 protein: CASSSLGGRGLNEQYF

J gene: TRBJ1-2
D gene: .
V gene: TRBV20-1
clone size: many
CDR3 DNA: TGCAGTGTCCTCTTAAGCGCTAACTATGGCTACACCTTC
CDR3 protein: CSVLLSANYGYTF

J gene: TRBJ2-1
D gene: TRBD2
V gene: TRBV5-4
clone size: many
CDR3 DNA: TGTGCCAGCAGCTCCGGTGTGGCGGGAGTTCACAATGAGCAGTTCTTC
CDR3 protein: CASSSGVAGVHNEQFF

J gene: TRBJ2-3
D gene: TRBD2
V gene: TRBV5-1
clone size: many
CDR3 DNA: TGCGCCAGCAGACCAACTAGCGGCTACACAGATACGCAGTATTTT
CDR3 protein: CASRPTSGYTDTQYF

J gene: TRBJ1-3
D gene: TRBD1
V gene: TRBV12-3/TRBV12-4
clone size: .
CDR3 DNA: TGTACCCGCAGTCCAGCCCTCAGGGGGCTTGTCTTGGGAGGAAACACCATATATTTT
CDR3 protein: CTRSPALRGLVLGGNTIYF

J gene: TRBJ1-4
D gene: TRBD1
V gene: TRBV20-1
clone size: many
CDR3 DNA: TGCAGTGCTAAAGGGGGACAGACTAATGAAAAACTGTTTTTT
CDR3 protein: CSAKGGQTNEKLFF

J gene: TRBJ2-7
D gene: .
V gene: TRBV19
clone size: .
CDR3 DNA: TGTGCCATCGGCTTTGGGCTAAACTACGAGCAGTACTTC
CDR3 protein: CAIGFGLNYEQYF

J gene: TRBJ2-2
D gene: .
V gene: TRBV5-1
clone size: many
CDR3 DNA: TGCGCCAGCAGCTTGGTGCAGGGGCAGAGCACCGGGGAGCTGTTTTTT
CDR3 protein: CASSLVQGQSTGELFF

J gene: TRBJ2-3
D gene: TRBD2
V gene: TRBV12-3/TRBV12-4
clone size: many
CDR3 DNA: TGTGCCAGCAGCCGAATGGGGGGAGGGAATGCGGGAGATACGCAGTATTTT
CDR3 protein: CASSRMGGGNAGDTQYF

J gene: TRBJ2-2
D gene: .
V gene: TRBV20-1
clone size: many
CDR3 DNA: TGCAGTGCTAGGGGGGACACCGGGGAGCTGTTTTTT
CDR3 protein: CSARGDTGELFF

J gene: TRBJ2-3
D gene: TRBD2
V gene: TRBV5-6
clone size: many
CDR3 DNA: TGTGCCAGCAGTGCGGGGGGGACAGATACGCAGTATTTT
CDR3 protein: CASSAGGTDTQYF

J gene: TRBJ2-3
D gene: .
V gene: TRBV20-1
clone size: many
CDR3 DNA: TGCAGTGCTAGAGATCTCCTGGGGGGCAAAGATACGCAGTATTTT
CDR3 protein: CSARDLLGGKDTQYF

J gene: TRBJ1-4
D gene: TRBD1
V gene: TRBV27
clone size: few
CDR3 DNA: TGTGCCAGCAGTTTTAACAGGGGGCATGAAAAACTGTTTTTT
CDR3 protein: CASSFNRGHEKLFF

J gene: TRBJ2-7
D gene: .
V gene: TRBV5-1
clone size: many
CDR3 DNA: TGCGCCAGCAGCCAATCTGGAGGGGGCGGAGGGGAGCAGTACTTC
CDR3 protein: CASSQSGGGGGEQYF

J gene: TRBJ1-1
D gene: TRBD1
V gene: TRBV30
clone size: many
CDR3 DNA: TGTGCCGGACGGGGACAGATGAACACTGAAGCTTTCTTT
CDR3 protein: CAGRGQMNTEAFF

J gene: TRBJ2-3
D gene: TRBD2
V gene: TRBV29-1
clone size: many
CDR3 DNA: TGCAGCGTTGAAGAACTAGCGGGAGCAGATACGCAGTATTTT
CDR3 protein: CSVEELAGADTQYF

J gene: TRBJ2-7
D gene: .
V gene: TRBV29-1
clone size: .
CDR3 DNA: TGCAGCGTTGAAGGACAACCCTACGAGCAGTACTTC
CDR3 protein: CSVEGQPYEQYF

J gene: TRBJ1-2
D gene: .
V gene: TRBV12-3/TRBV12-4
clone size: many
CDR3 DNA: TGTGCCAGCAGTACACGAAACTATGGCTACACCTTC
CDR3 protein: CASSTRNYGYTF

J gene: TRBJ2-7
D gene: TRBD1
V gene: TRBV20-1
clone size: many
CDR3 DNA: TGCAGTGCTAGTGACAGGGCAGGGTGGATCTACGAGCAGTACTTC
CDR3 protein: CSASDRAGWIYEQYF

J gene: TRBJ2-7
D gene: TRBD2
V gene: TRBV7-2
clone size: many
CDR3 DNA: TGTGCCAGCAGCAGCCCAGCGGGAGGGCCCTACGAGCAGTACTTC
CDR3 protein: CASSSPAGGPYEQYF

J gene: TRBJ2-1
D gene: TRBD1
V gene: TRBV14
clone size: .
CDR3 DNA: TGTGCCAGCAGCCAAGGACAGGGGGTCTGGAATGAGCAGTTCTTC
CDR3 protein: CASSQGQGVWNEQFF

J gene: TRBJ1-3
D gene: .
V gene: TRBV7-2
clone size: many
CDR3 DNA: TGTGCCAGCAGCCCCTACGTTAGCTCTGGAAACACCATATATTTT
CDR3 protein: CASSPYVSSGNTIYF

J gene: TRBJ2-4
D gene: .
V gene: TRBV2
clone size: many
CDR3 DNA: TGTGCCAGCAAGTCCCAGGGGCCGAAAGAAAACATTCAGTACTTC
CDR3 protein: CASKSQGPKENIQYF

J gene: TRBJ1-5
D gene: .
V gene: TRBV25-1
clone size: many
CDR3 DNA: TGTGCCAGCAGTCTTACAGGAAGCAATCAGCCCCAGCATTTT
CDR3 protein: CASSLTGSNQPQHF

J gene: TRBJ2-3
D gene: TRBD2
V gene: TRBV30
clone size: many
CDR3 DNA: TGTGCCTGGGGGCGCGGGGGAAGCACAGATACGCAGTATTTT
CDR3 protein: CAWGRGGSTDTQYF

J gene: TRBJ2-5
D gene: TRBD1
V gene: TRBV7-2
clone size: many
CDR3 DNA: TGTGCCAGCAGCTCCCTCGGGACAGCGCAAGAGACCCAGTACTTC
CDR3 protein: CASSSLGTAQETQYF

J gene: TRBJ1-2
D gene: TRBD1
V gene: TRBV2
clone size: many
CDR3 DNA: TGTGCCAGCAGCCTGACAGGGAGTCATGATGGCTACACCTTC
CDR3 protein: CASSLTGSHDGYTF

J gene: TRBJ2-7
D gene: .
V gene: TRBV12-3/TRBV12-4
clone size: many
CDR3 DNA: TGTGCCAGCACCTCCTCCTGGACCCCGGACGAGCAGTACTTC
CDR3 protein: CASTSSWTPDEQYF